The 8 T cell receptor beta chains below all came from one sample that was sequenced in a study of cytomegalovirus exposure and HLA in healthy donors. It was with 60 Vbeta and 13 Jbeta primers that the PCR ran. Profiling relied on immunoSEQ multiplex PCR, and the TCRdb table lists in-frame clones only, not all of them. This table holds 120,000 or so clones, over 60% found once. The material sequenced was PBMCs. The source is a female donor in good health and CMV-seronegative.

The rearrangement uses TRBV7-9 and TRBJ1-3, with no clear D. V dropped 1 base and J dropped 4 bases, with 8 bases sitting between them. The CDR3 is 14 amino acids. Per the germline V gene, CDR1 is SEHNR and CDR2 is FQNEAQ (reference sequence). The CDR3: CASSLGGPGNTIYF. Written as DNA, the CDR3 is TGTGCCAGCAGCTTAGGAGGTCCCGGAAACACCATATATTTT.

Here the CDR3 reads CATSRVYPGQGGLEKLFF. CDR3 nucleotide sequence: TGTGCCACCAGCAGAGTCTACCCGGGACAGGGGGGCCTCGAAAAACTGTTTTTT. The chain carries TRBV15 and TRBJ1-4; the match to TRBD1 covers 11 bases. V was pared by 1 base and J by 8 bases, with 12 bases of the junction left unmatched. The CDR3 has 18 residues. Germline CDR1 reads LNHNV; CDR2 reads YYDKDF (reference sequence). Full variable domain (outside the CDR3, taken from reference TRBV15 and TRBJ1-4): DAMVIQNPRYQVTQFGKPVTLSCSQTLNHNVMYWYQQKSSQAPKLLFHYYDKDFNNEADTPDNFQSRRPNTSFCFLDIRSPGLGDTAMYLCATSRVYPGQGGLEKLFFGSGTQLSVL.

The chain carries TRBV7-6 and TRBJ1-1; maybe TRBD1 (6 bases). The germline V and J ends were trimmed by 3 bases and 10 bases, with 15 bases remaining between them. Germline CDR1 is SGHVS and CDR2 is FNYEAQ. The CDR3 consists of 13 residues. In nucleotides, the CDR3 is TGTGCCAGCAGCTTTTCTCCGGACAGTTTAGCTTTCTTT. Translated: CASSFSPDSLAFF. The variable domain in full, completed from reference TRBV7-6 and TRBJ1-1, reads GAGVSQSPRYKVTKRGQDVALRCDPISGHVSLYWYRQALGQGPEFLTYFNYEAQQDKSGLPNDRFSAERPEGSISTLTIQRTEQRDSAMYRCASSFSPDSLAFFGQGTRLTVV.

This chain links TRBV6-5 with TRBJ2-7; 12 nucleotides line up with TRBD2. Trimming took 4 bases from V and 7 from J; bases not matched to a gene: 11. The CDR3 loop spans 16 amino acids. Germline V gives CDR1 MNHEY, CDR2 SVGAGI. CDR3 in amino acids: CASSSLRTSGTWEQYF. The CDR3 DNA is TGTGCCAGCAGTTCCCTCAGGACTAGCGGGACTTGGGAGCAGTACTTC.

The CDR3 nucleotides are TGTGCCAGCAGCTGGACAGGGGGGAACACTGAAGCTTTCTTT. This encodes CASSWTGGNTEAFF. The genes are TRBV7-9 and TRBJ1-1, with TRBD1 matching 10 bases. The germline gives CDR1 SEHNR, CDR2 FQNEAQ (reference sequence). This CDR3 comprises 14 residues. V lost 4 bases, J lost 1 base, and 0 bases stayed unmatched.

The gene calls are TRBV7-3 and TRBJ2-6; D remains ambiguous. The CDR3 has 13 amino acids. Germline loops: CDR1 SGHTA, CDR2 FQGTGA. Trimming cost V 11 bases and J 3 bases, with 11 bases left between them. CDR3: CASSLVGANVLTF. The CDR3 DNA reads TGTGCCTCCTCACTGGTTGGGGCCAACGTCCTGACTTTC.

The chain employs TRBV9 and TRBJ1-3; the D is unclear. Germline V CDR1 and CDR2: SGDLS, YYNGEE. This CDR3 region has 15 residues. V was trimmed by 3 bases and J by 0 bases, leaving 10 bases between them. The CDR3 DNA reads as TGTGCCAGCAGCGGCCGAGGCCTCTCTGGAAACACCATATATTTT. Translated, it gives CASSGRGLSGNTIYF.

The chain has TRBV5-1 and TRBJ1-2; TRBD1 matches 9 bases. Looked up from germline, CDR1 is SGHRS and CDR2 is YFSETQ. V lost 2 bases and J lost 8; bases outside the gene matches: 7. CDR3 length: 14 amino acids. CDR3 in DNA: TGCGCCAGCAGCTTCTGGACAGGGGTAGGGGGCTACACCTTC. As protein: CASSFWTGVGGYTF.